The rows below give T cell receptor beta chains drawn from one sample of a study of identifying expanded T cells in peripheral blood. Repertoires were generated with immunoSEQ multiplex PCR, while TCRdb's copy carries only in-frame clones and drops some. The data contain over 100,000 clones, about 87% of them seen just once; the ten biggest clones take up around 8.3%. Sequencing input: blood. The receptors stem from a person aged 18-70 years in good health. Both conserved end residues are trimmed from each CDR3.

CDR3: ASSRLDSYNEQF
J: TRBJ2-1
V: TRBV5-4

CDR3: ASSTKPGHRSTEAF
J: TRBJ1-1
V: TRBV6-6

CDR3: SAEVETQY
J: TRBJ2-5
V: TRBV20-1

CDR3: ASSYGGGETQY
J: TRBJ2-5
V: TRBV6-6

CDR3: ASSYSGRVEKLF
J: TRBJ1-4
V: TRBV6-5

CDR3: ASSEPFGRPQH
J: TRBJ1-5
V: TRBV6-1

CDR3: SVVGVEAF
J: TRBJ1-1
V: TRBV29-1

CDR3: ASSSDTRGYEQY
J: TRBJ2-7
V: TRBV5-6

CDR3: ASSLFQGRTGELF
J: TRBJ2-2
V: TRBV5-5

CDR3: ASSRQGAYEQY
J: TRBJ2-7
V: TRBV25-1

CDR3: ASSPDLDTASSYEQY
J: TRBJ2-7
V: TRBV7-2

CDR3: AWSGNRVSPGELF
J: TRBJ2-2
V: TRBV30

CDR3: SGFGGGYT
J: TRBJ1-2
V: TRBV29-1

CDR3: ASSRPNEQF
J: TRBJ2-1
V: TRBV5-5

CDR3: ASSNFRDSNTQY
J: TRBJ2-3
V: TRBV7-3

CDR3: ASSPGQGGETQY
J: TRBJ2-5
V: TRBV19

CDR3: ASARGSDRGYEQY
J: TRBJ2-7
V: TRBV13

CDR3: ASSWNRGHNEKLF
J: TRBJ1-4
V: TRBV7-6

CDR3: ASSSLKVYSYNSPLH
J: TRBJ1-6
V: TRBV7-8

CDR3: ASSELAGSTDTQY
J: TRBJ2-3
V: TRBV19

CDR3: ASSPYRQAKLKETQY
J: TRBJ2-5
V: TRBV5-1

CDR3: ATDDPSSNQPQH
J: TRBJ1-5
V: TRBV19

CDR3: AIKDDRGLETQY
J: TRBJ2-5
V: TRBV10-3

CDR3: AWRGQGRTGELF
J: TRBJ2-2
V: TRBV30

CDR3: AYTLREDYGYT
J: TRBJ1-2
V: TRBV30

CDR3: ASSLLGWADTQY
J: TRBJ2-3
V: TRBV27

CDR3: ASSYLSTEAF
J: TRBJ1-1
V: TRBV6-6

CDR3: ASSLWTGDGYT
J: TRBJ1-2
V: TRBV7-9

CDR3: ASSPGMSTDTQY
J: TRBJ2-3
V: TRBV6-5

CDR3: AWSRERQGLSEKLF
J: TRBJ1-4
V: TRBV30

CDR3: ASWSSGRADTQY
J: TRBJ2-3
V: TRBV27

CDR3: ASSNPRVLEKLF
J: TRBJ1-4
V: TRBV6-5

CDR3: ASSRDYINEQF
J: TRBJ2-1
V: TRBV7-3